The clone carrying this T cell receptor beta chain has at least ten counts. As yet, its antigen is unknown. Combining iRepertoire HTBI primers with Arm-PCR of CDR3 regions, the authors built TCR beta libraries. TCRdb re-called the multiplex PCR reads with MiXCR, one entry per CDR3 protein. The table lists approximately 400,000 distinct CDR3 sequences, under 25% of them singletons, with around 21% in the top ten. This sample was taken from a study of regulatory T cells in long-lasting Graves disease. For the study at large: A definition of persistent Graves' disease required over 5 years of antithyroid drugs plus positive TSH receptor antibodies. Study outcomes and limitations: It was in persistent disease that TRBV28, TRBJ1-2 and TRBJ2-5 were favored. The researchers studied only peripheral blood, not thyroid tissue.

As to time point: persistent/refractory GD, antithyroid drugs over 5 years with positive TRAb. RNA from PBMCs was the source of the TCR library. Germline lookup yields CDR1 MDHEN and CDR2 SYDVKM. The CDR3 runs to 15 residues. Unmatched junction bases numbered 7, after V lost 6 bases and J lost 2 bases. The sequence came from a female donor with Graves disease. V usage is TRBV28 and J usage is TRBJ1-5, with 7 bases identical to TRBD1. The sequenced sample was peripheral blood mononuclear cells (PBMCs), obtained when the disease was refractory, from a patient treated with antithyroid drugs. CDR3 coding DNA: TGTGCCAGCAGCCTTACAGGGGTCGGCAATCAGCCCCAGCATTTT. Residues: CASSLTGVGNQPQHF.